A single sample is the source of the 14 T cell receptor beta chains below, sequenced in a study of radiotherapy plus CTLA-4 blockade in lung cancer. TCRdb's copy holds only in-frame clones and misses some; the assay was immunoSEQ multiplex PCR. The table records tens of thousands of clones, almost 85% of them present only once. This specimen consisted of peripheral blood, obtained from a patient treated with radiotherapy plus ipilimumab. These receptors all come from a human donor with non-small cell lung cancer whose response to radiotherapy plus ipilimumab could not be evaluated.

The chain uses TRBV9 and TRBJ2-2; D gene uncertain. Germline loops: CDR1 SGDLS, CDR2 YYNGEE. Trimming pared 0 bases from V and 4 bases from J, leaving 4 bases between. CDR3 length equals 13 residues. The CDR3 is CASSVAGTGELFF. In nucleotides, the CDR3 is TGTGCCAGCAGCGTAGCAGGCACCGGGGAGCTGTTTTTT.

The CDR3 DNA sequence: TGTGCCAGCAGCCCCCCCGGACAGACCTACGAGCAGTACTTC. Translated, it gives CASSPPGQTYEQYF. The V and J genes are TRBV28 and TRBJ2-7; TRBD1 might be the D (6 bases). This CDR3 has 14 amino acids. The V and J ends lost 6 bases and 2 bases respectively, with 14 bases between them. CDR1 is MDHEN and CDR2 is SYDVKM in the germline V gene.

The CDR3 region has the DNA TGTGCCAGCAGCCCCGGGACAGGGGTCTACGAGCAGTACTTC. Encoded protein: CASSPGTGVYEQYF. J is TRBJ2-7 and V is TRBV7-3; 10 nucleotides line up with TRBD1. CDR1 and CDR2 from the germline V gene are SGHTA and FQGTGA. With V trimmed by 5 bases and J by 3 bases, 4 bases remained unmatched. The CDR3 is made up of 14 amino acids.

The chain joins TRBV5-6 to TRBJ1-2; 11 nucleotides agree with TRBD1. CDR3 length: 16 amino acids. The J segment lost 4 bases and the V segment lost 4 bases, leaving 9 bases of the junction unmatched. Per germline, CDR1 SGHDT and CDR2 YYEEEE. The CDR3: CASSRITGTGGYGYTF. The CDR3 coding sequence is TGTGCCAGCAGCCGAATTACCGGGACAGGGGGCTATGGCTACACCTTC.

The rearrangement uses TRBV10-1 and TRBJ2-7; TRBD1 might be the D (6 bases). The CDR3 sequence is 14 residues long. Germline CDR1 and CDR2: WNHNN and SYGVQD (reference sequence). The germline V and J ends were trimmed by 10 bases and 2 bases, with 18 bases remaining between them. The CDR3 DNA follows: TGCGCCAACTCAACAGTCGGGACACCCTACGAGCAGTACTTC. Its translation: CANSTVGTPYEQYF.

The rearrangement links TRBV11-2 to TRBJ2-7; no firm D call. The CDR3 covers 17 residues. The V gene lost 1 base and the J gene lost 3 bases, with 19 bases spanning the gap. CDR1 and CDR2 (germline): SGHAT, FQNNGV. Written as DNA, the CDR3 is TGTGCCAGCAGCTTAGGTGGTAGCAGAGTTTCGAACTACGAGCAGTACTTC. This codes for CASSLGGSRVSNYEQYF.

The genes are TRBV9 and TRBJ1-3; D gene ambiguous. Per germline, CDR1 SGDLS and CDR2 YYNGEE. This CDR3 spans 11 amino acids. Trimming pared 6 bases from V and 2 bases from J, leaving 3 bases between. DNA for the CDR3: TGTGCCAGCACGGCTGGAAACACCATATATTTT. This sequence encodes CASTAGNTIYF.

The chain recombines TRBV15 with TRBJ2-1; D gene ambiguous. The CDR3 spans 12 residues. Germline lookup yields CDR1 LNHNV and CDR2 YYDKDF (reference sequence). V was clipped by 2 bases and J by 4 bases, with 3 bases between them. The CDR3 nucleotides read TGTGCCACCAGCAGACTGTACAATGAGCAGTTCTTC. This sequence encodes CATSRLYNEQFF.

The chain is built from TRBV11-2 and TRBJ1-1, with TRBD1 identical over 11 bases. Per germline, CDR1 SGHAT and CDR2 FQNNGV. The CDR3 length is 14 residues. The V gene end was trimmed by 5 bases and the J gene end by 4 bases; junction bases not matched to a gene: 3. The CDR3 nucleotides are TGTGCCAGCAGCGCGGGACAGGGGGTCACTGAAGCTTTCTTT. It encodes CASSAGQGVTEAFF.

The chain employs TRBV5-1 and TRBJ1-1; maybe TRBD1 (6 bases). The CDR3 totals 14 residues. Germline CDR1 and CDR2: SGHRS and YFSETQ. V lost 2 bases, J lost 0 bases, and 8 bases lay in between. CDR3 amino acids: CASSFQGMNTEAFF. The CDR3 DNA reads as TGCGCCAGCAGCTTCCAGGGGATGAACACTGAAGCTTTCTTT.

This rearrangement joins TRBV28 to TRBJ2-5; 8 bases agree with TRBD2. Germline values: CDR1 MDHEN, CDR2 SYDVKM. The V and J ends lost 5 bases and 0 bases, in that order; junction bases with no gene match: 8. The CDR3 totals 16 residues. The CDR3 nucleotides read TGTGCCAGCAGTCAGCCGACTAGCGCCTACCAAGAGACCCAGTACTTC. This codes for CASSQPTSAYQETQYF.

This clone was found a few times. The rearrangement uses TRBV30 and TRBJ2-7; D perhaps matches TRBD1 (7 bases). Germline CDR1 reads GTSNPN; CDR2 reads SVGIG (reference sequence). The V end was cut by 2 bases, the J end by 5 bases, with 25 bases between. This CDR3 has 17 amino acids. CDR3 nucleotides: TGTGCCTGGAGTAGGGGCGGGACCTGGGGACAGACTGACGAGCAGTACTTC. It encodes CAWSRGGTWGQTDEQYF.

The chain links TRBV19 to TRBJ1-1, with TRBD1 matching 8 bases. V lost 4 bases and J lost 6; bases outside the gene matches: 16. CDR1 and CDR2 (germline): LNHDA, SQIVND (reference sequence). This CDR3 is built from 17 residues. CDR3 DNA: TGTGCCAGTAGTACACTGGACAGGGCCGCAGGGGAGTCTGAAGCTTTCTTT. Protein: CASSTLDRAAGESEAFF.

J is TRBJ1-1 and V is TRBV5-1; TRBD1 aligns across 8 bases. V shed 1 base and J 10 bases; nucleotides not matched to a gene: 9. Germline V gene sequence: CDR1 SGHRS, CDR2 YFSETQ. CDR3 size: 14 residues. CDR3 sequence (DNA): TGCGCCAGCAGCTTGAGTACAGGGGGGCGGCTAGCTTTCTTT. Encoded protein: CASSLSTGGRLAFF.